This T cell receptor (beta chain) was recorded in a study of cytomegalovirus exposure and HLA in healthy donors. Whole-study findings and limits: TCR beta sequences reportedly predicted most subjects' HLA-A and HLA-B alleles accurately. A missense variant in DCLRE1C was later tied to TCR beta V- and J-gene trimming.

Germline assignment: CDR1 SGHNT and CDR2 YENEEA. V was trimmed by 5 bases and J by 0 bases, leaving 8 bases between them. This CDR3 is 14 amino acids long. The PCR was carried out with 60 Vbeta primers and 13 Jbeta primers. Measured with immunoSEQ multiplex PCR; TCRdb has only the in-frame clones, and not every one. Of 150,000 to 200,000 clones listed, about four fifths are singletons. A remark on this clone: Its antigen is as yet unknown.

This TCR was sampled from a man aged 30 to 39 in good health and CMV-seropositive. This chain links TRBV11-3 with TRBJ2-1, with D maybe TRBD1 (5 bases). Specimen: PBMCs. Here the CDR3 reads CASSLGASYNEQFF. The CDR3 nucleotides read TGTGCCAGCAGCCTAGGGGCCTCCTACAATGAGCAGTTCTTC.